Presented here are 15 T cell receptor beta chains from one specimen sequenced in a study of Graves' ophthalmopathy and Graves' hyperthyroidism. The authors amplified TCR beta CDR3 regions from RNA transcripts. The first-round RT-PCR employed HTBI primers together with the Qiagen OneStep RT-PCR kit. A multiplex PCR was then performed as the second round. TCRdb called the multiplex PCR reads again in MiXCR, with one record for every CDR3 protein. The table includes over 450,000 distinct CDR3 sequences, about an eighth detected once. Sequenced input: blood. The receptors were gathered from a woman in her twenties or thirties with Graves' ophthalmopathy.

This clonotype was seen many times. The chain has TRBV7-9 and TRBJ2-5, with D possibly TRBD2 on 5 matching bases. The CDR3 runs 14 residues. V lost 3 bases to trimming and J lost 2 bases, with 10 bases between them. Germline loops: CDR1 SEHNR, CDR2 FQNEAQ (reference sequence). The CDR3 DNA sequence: TGTGCCAGCAGCTTTTATCCGGGACAAGAGACCCAGTACTTC. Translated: CASSFYPGQETQYF.

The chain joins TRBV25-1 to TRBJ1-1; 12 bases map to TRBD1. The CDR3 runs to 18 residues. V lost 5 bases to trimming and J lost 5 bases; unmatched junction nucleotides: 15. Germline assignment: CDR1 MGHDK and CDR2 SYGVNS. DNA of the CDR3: TGTGCCAGCAGTCCCAACCCCGGGACAGGGGGCGTTATGACTGAAGCTTTCTTT. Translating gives CASSPNPGTGGVMTEAFF.

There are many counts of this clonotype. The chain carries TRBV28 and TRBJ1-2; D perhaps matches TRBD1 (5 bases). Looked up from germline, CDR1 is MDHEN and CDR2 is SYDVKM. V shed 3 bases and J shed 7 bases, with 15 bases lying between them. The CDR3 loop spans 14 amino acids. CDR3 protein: CASSLAGGLGGYTF. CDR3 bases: TGTGCCAGCAGTTTGGCGGGGGGGTTAGGTGGCTACACCTTC.

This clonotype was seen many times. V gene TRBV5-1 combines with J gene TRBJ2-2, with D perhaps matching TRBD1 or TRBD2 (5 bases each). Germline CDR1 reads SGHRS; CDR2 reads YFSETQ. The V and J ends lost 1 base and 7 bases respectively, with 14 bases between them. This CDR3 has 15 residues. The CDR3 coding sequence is TGCGCCAGCAGCTTGAGTCGCGGGCAGGGCGGGGAGCTGTTTTTT. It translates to CASSLSRGQGGELFF.

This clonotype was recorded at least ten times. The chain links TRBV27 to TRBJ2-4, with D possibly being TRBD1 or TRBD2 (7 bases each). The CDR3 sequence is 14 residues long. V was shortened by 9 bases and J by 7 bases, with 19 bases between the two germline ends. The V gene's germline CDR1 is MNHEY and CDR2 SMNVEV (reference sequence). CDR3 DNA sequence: TGTGCCAGTGGGGGGGAAGGGGGCCGGAACATTCAGTACTTC. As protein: CASGGEGGRNIQYF.

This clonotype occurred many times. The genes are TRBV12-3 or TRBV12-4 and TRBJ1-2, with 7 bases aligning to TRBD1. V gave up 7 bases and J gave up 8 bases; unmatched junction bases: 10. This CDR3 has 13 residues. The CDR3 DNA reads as TGTGCCAGCACCCCACTCCAGGGGGACGGCTACACCTTC. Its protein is CASTPLQGDGYTF.

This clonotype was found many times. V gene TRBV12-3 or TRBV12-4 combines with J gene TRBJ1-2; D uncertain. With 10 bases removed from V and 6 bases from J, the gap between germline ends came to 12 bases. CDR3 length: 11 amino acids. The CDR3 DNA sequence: TGTGCCATCCAGGTCCGGGATGGCTACACCTTC. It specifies CAIQVRDGYTF.

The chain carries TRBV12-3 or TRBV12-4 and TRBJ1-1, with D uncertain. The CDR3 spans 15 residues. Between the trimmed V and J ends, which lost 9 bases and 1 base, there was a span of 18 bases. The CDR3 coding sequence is TGTGCCAGTTCTAATCAGATTGGAGCGAACACTGAAGCTTTCTTT. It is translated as CASSNQIGANTEAFF.

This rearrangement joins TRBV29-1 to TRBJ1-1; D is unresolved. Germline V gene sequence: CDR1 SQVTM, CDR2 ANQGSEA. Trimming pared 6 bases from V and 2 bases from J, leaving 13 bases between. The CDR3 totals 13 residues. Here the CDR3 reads CSVLKRLNTEAFF. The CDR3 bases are TGCAGCGTCCTCAAAAGGTTAAACACTGAAGCTTTCTTT.

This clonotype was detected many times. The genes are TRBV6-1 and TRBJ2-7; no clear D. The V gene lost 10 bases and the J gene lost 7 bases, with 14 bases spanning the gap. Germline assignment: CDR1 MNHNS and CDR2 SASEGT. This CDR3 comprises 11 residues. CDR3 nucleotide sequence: TGTGCCACCTCTCGCGGATTTGAGCAGTACTTC. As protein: CATSRGFEQYF.

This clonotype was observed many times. CDR3 in amino acids: CASSLSGTGSHEQYF. The CDR3 DNA follows: TGTGCCAGCAGTTTAAGTGGGACAGGGTCCCACGAGCAGTACTTC. V and J are TRBV12-3 or TRBV12-4 and TRBJ2-7, with 9 bases that match TRBD1. The length of the CDR3 is 15 residues. The ends lost 2 bases at V and 5 bases at J; junction bases unmatched: 7.

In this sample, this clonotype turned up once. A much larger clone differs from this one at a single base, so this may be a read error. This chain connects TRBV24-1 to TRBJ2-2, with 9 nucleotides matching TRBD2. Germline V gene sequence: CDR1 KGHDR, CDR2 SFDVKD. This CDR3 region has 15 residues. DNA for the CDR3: TGTGCCACCAGAGCGGGGGGCGTCGGCACCGGGGAGCTGTGTTTT. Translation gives CATRAGGVGTGELCF.

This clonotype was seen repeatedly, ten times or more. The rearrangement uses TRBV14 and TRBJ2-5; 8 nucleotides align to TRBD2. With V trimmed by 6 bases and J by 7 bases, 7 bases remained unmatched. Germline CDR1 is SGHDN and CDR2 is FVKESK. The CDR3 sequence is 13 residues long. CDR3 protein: CASSHSGIGTQYF. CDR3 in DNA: TGTGCCAGCAGTCATAGCGGGATCGGGACCCAGTACTTC.

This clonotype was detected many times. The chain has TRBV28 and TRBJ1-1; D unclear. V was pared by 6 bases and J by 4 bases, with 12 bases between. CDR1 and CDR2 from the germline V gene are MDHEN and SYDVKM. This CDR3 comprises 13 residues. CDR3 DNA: TGTGCCAGCAGGTCCAGGAGCCCCACTGAAGCTTTCTTT. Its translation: CASRSRSPTEAFF.

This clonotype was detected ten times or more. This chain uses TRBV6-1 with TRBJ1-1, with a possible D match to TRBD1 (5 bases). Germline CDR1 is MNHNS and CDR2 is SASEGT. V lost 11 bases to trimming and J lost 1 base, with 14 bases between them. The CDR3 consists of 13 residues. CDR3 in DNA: TGTGCCGTCTCCGGGACGGCGAACACTGAAGCTTTCTTT. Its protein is CAVSGTANTEAFF.